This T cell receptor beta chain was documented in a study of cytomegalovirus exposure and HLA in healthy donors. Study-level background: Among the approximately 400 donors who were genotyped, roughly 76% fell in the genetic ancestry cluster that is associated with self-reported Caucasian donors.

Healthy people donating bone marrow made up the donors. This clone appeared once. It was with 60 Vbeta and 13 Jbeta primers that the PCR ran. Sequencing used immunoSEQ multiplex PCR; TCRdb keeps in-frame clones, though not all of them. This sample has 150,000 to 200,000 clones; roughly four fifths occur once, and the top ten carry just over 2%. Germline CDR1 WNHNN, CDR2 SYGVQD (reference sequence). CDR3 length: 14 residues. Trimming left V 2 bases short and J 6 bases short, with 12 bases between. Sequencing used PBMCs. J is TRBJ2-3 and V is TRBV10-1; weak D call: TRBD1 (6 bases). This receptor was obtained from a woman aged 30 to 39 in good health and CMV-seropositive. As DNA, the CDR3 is TGCGCCAGCAGTGAGGTACAGGGTTCTGATACGCAGTATTTT. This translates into CASSEVQGSDTQYF.